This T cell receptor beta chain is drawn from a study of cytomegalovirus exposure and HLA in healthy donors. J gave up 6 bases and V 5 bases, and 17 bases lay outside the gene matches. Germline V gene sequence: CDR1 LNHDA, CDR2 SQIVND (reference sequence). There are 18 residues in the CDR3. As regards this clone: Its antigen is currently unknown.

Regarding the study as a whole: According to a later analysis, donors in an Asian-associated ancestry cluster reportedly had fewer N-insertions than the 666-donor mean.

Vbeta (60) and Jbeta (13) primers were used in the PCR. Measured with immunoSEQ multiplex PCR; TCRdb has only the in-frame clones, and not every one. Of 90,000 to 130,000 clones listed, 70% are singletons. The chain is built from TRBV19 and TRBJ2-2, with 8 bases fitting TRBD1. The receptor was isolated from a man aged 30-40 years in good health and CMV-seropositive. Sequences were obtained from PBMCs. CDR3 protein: CASSPRTGPSRGSGELFF. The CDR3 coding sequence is TGTGCCAGTAGTCCTCGGACAGGGCCCTCAAGGGGGTCCGGGGAGCTGTTTTTT.